This T cell receptor (beta chain) is from a study of blood T cell repertoires in COVID-19. The CDR3 contains 16 residues. Germline V CDR1 and CDR2: KGHDR, SFDVKD. Trimming took 1 base from V and 0 from J, leaving 8 bases between them. Per the original methods: Using reference gene primer amplification, nucleated cell counts were estimated. The method was immunoSEQ multiplex PCR; TCRdb's version includes in-frame clones alone and lacks a portion of them. V, J and clone size were drawn from that table, and D and trimming were deduced from the DNA. This sample yields fewer than 150,000 clones, of which around 81% are seen a single time; approximately 10% belongs to the top ten.

Sequencing was performed on peripheral blood. The sequence came from a human donor in a cohort sampled during active COVID-19. The V gene is TRBV24-1, the J gene TRBJ2-2, with D unclear. The CDR3 spells CATSDFRRANTGELFF. DNA for the CDR3: TGTGCCACCAGTGATTTTCGGAGAGCGAACACCGGGGAGCTGTTTTTT.